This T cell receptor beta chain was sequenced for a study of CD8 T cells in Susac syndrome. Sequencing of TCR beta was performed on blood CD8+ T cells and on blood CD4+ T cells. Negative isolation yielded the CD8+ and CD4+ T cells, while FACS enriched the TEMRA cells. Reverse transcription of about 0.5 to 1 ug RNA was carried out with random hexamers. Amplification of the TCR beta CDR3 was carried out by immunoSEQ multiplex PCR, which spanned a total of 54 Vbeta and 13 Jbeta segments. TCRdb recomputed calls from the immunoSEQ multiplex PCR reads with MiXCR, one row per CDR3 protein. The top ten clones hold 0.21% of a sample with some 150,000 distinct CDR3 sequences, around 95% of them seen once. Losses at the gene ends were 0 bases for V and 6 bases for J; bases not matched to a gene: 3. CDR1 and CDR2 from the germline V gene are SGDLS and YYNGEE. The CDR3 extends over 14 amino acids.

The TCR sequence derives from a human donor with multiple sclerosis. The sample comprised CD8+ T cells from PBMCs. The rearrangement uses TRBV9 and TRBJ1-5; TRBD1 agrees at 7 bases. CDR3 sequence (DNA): TGTGCCAGCAGCGTAGGAGCAGGGGGTCAGCCCCAGCATTTT. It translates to CASSVGAGGQPQHF. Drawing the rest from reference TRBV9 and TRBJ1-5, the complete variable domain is DSGVTQTPKHLITATGQRVTLRCSPRSGDLSVYWYQQSLDQGLQFLIQYYNGEERAKGNILERFSAQQFPDLHSELNLSSLELGDSALYFCASSVGAGGQPQHFGDGTRLSIL.